This TCR beta chain was recovered during a study of blood T cell repertoires in COVID-19. Study-wide context: In each case, the material was cDNA or gDNA derived from T cells, B-cell-depleted T cells, or PBMCs.

Assay: immunoSEQ multiplex PCR; the TCRdb copy retains only in-frame clones and omits some. The table records a few hundred thousand clones, 85% of them present only once. Residents of approximately 25 US areas, aged roughly 18 to 89 years, made up the participants. Symptom resolution, clearance, or two negative PCRs marked donors in Cohort 3 as recovered. Germline-derived CDR1 and CDR2 are SEHNR and FQNEAQ (reference sequence). The V end lost 4 bases, the J end lost 4 bases, and 18 bases lay between the germline ends. The CDR3 totals 16 residues. This TCR derives from a woman between 50 and 59 years old who had recovered from COVID-19. The material sequenced was PBMCs or T cells enriched from blood (not recorded which). The chain couples TRBV7-9 to TRBJ2-3; a weak D match, TRBD2 (7 bases). The CDR3 sequence: CASSSSRGGGSDTQYF. The CDR3 DNA sequence: TGTGCCAGCAGCTCCTCCCGAGGGGGGGGTTCAGATACGCAGTATTTT.